This is a list of T cell receptor beta chains from one sample in a study of blood T cell repertoires in COVID-19. Clones were sequenced by immunoSEQ multiplex PCR, and TCRdb holds only the in-frame ones, with some missing. In the table there are around 50,000 clones, approximately 86% of which are singletons. Sequenced sample: peripheral blood. All receptors derive from a man in his 60s with active or convalescent COVID-19. Both conserved end residues are part of each CDR3. Each record gives: V gene, D gene, J gene, clone size, CDR3 protein, CDR3 DNA. D genes are given only for firm matches. The size of a clone is reported for some rows only, either as once, few or many, or as a class for expanded clones.

>TRBV18|NA|TRBJ1-1|NA
CASSRDWNTEAFF
TGTGCCAGCTCGCGAGACTGGAACACTGAAGCTTTCTTT
>TRBV18|NA|TRBJ1-2|NA
CASSPPGRTYGYTF
TGTGCCAGCTCACCACCGGGGAGGACTTATGGCTACACCTTC
>TRBV30|NA|TRBJ1-5|few
CAWSLGAPTPHSNQPQHF
TGTGCCTGGAGTTTGGGGGCACCTACACCACATAGCAATCAGCCCCAGCATTTT
>TRBV18|TRBD2|TRBJ2-1|NA
CASSPRGGVNEQFF
TGTGCCAGCTCACCAAGGGGAGGGGTCAATGAGCAGTTCTTC
>TRBV5-1|NA|TRBJ1-4|few
CASSLWGGSTNEKLFF
TGCGCCAGCAGCTTGTGGGGGGGCTCCACTAATGAAAAACTGTTTTTT
>TRBV5-8|NA|TRBJ2-6|NA
CASSLDRASGANVLTF
TGTGCCAGCAGCTTGGACAGGGCCTCTGGGGCCAACGTCCTGACTTTC
>TRBV2|NA|TRBJ2-7|NA
CASRPLGDNTYEQYF
TGTGCCAGCAGACCGTTAGGGGACAACACCTACGAGCAGTACTTC
>TRBV6-1|NA|TRBJ2-5|NA
CASRAPGGRETQYF
TGTGCCAGCAGGGCTCCGGGGGGCAGAGAGACCCAGTACTTC
>TRBV5-1|TRBD2|TRBJ2-3|NA
CASSPFSGGTDTQYF
TGCGCCAGCAGCCCCTTTAGCGGGGGAACAGATACGCAGTATTTT
>TRBV10-3|TRBD2|TRBJ2-7|NA
CAIRERGEYEQYF
TGTGCCATCAGGGAGCGGGGGGAATACGAGCAGTACTTC
>TRBV4-3|TRBD2|TRBJ2-5|NA
CASSQAGGIGKTQYF
TGCGCCAGCAGCCAAGCGGGGGGGATCGGAAAGACCCAGTACTTC
>TRBV3-1/TRBV3-2|TRBD1|TRBJ1-1|few
CASSQLRTGGLDTEAFF
TGTGCCAGCAGCCAACTAAGGACAGGGGGGCTGGACACTGAAGCTTTCTTT
>TRBV6-5|TRBD1|TRBJ2-7|NA
CASFLDRATYEQYF
TGTGCCAGCTTCCTTGACAGGGCAACCTACGAGCAGTACTTC
>TRBV6-1|NA|TRBJ2-7|NA
CASSEDIPSYEQYF
TGTGCCAGCAGTGAAGACATTCCCTCCTACGAGCAGTACTTC
>TRBV6-1|NA|TRBJ1-2|NA
CASSDLRGSERYTF
TGTGCCAGCAGTGATCTTCGGGGAAGTGAGAGGTACACCTTC
>TRBV28|NA|TRBJ1-2|NA
CASSLSPAGASYTF
TGTGCCAGCAGTTTGTCCCCTGCTGGGGCGAGCTACACCTTC
>TRBV19|TRBD1|TRBJ1-1|NA
CASSIRPGGIPEAFF
TGTGCCAGTAGTATCCGCCCAGGGGGTATCCCTGAAGCTTTCTTT
>TRBV11-2|TRBD1|TRBJ2-1|few
CASSELGDRGDEQFF
TGTGCCAGCAGCGAATTAGGGGACAGGGGGGATGAGCAGTTCTTC
>TRBV5-1|NA|TRBJ1-6|NA
CASSPTGHNSPLHF
TGCGCCAGCAGCCCAACAGGGCATAATTCACCCCTCCACTTT
>TRBV6-1|TRBD2|TRBJ2-1|NA
CASSGTSAETYNEQFF
TGTGCCAGCAGTGGGACTAGCGCGGAAACCTACAATGAGCAGTTCTTC
>TRBV2|NA|TRBJ1-5|once
CASSEIRFNQPQHF
TGTGCCAGCAGTGAAATCAGGTTCAATCAGCCCCAGCATTTT
>TRBV2|NA|TRBJ1-2|few
CASSEGVFLDYGYTF
TGTGCCAGCAGCGAGGGGGTGTTTTTGGACTATGGCTACACCTTC
>TRBV18|NA|TRBJ2-7|NA
CASSPSGDSYEQYF
TGTGCCAGCTCACCTTCAGGGGACTCCTACGAGCAGTACTTC
>TRBV28|TRBD1|TRBJ1-6|NA
CASSFPGGSPLHF
TGTGCCAGCAGTTTCCCAGGGGGATCACCCCTCCACTTT
>TRBV10-2|NA|TRBJ1-3|NA
CASSLTATSGNTIYF
TGCGCCAGCAGTTTGACAGCCACCTCTGGAAACACCATATATTTT
>TRBV2|NA|TRBJ2-3|NA
CASGGQTTDTQYF
TGTGCCAGCGGAGGTCAGACCACAGATACGCAGTATTTT
>TRBV3-1/TRBV3-2|NA|TRBJ2-5|NA
CASSQSSRETQYF
TGTGCCAGCAGCCAATCGTCACGGGAGACCCAGTACTTC
>TRBV20-1|NA|TRBJ1-5|NA
CSASRQANQPQHF
TGCAGTGCTAGTAGGCAGGCAAATCAGCCCCAGCATTTT
>TRBV4-1|TRBD1|TRBJ1-2|NA
CASSQLPGQGGFGYTF
TGCGCCAGCAGCCAACTTCCGGGACAGGGTGGTTTTGGCTACACCTTC
>TRBV6-5|NA|TRBJ2-3|few
CASREGWNTDTQYF
TGTGCCAGCAGAGAGGGTTGGAACACAGATACGCAGTATTTT
>TRBV5-3|NA|TRBJ2-2|NA
CARSPYRTKGVGGELFF
TGTGCCAGAAGCCCTTATAGGACAAAAGGGGTTGGTGGGGAGCTGTTTTTT
>TRBV5-1|NA|TRBJ2-3|NA
CASSLVAGSTDTQYF
TGCGCCAGCAGCTTGGTGGCAGGAAGCACAGATACGCAGTATTTT
>TRBV6-5|TRBD1|TRBJ1-1|NA
CASSYSDRGDGAFF
TGTGCCAGCAGTTATTCCGACAGGGGAGACGGAGCTTTCTTT
>TRBV24-1|NA|TRBJ2-1|NA
CATSDPTGKTYNEQFF
TGTGCCACCAGCGACCCTACAGGGAAGACCTACAATGAGCAGTTCTTC
>TRBV5-6|NA|TRBJ1-5|NA
CASSFFLRGGTVRQPQHF
TGTGCCAGCAGCTTTTTCCTTAGGGGGGGGACGGTAAGGCAGCCCCAGCATTTT
>TRBV27|TRBD1|TRBJ1-6|NA
CASSPIYGQARTKNSPLHF
TGTGCCAGCAGTCCCATCTACGGACAGGCCCGAACTAAAAATTCACCCCTCCACTTT
>TRBV2|TRBD1|TRBJ2-7|NA
CASFPLWTGRDEQYF
TGTGCCAGTTTCCCACTCTGGACAGGGCGGGACGAGCAGTACTTC
>TRBV30|TRBD1|TRBJ1-4|few
CAWSHLRDRGKLFF
TGTGCCTGGAGTCATCTCCGGGACAGGGGAAAACTGTTTTTT
>TRBV7-2|TRBD2|TRBJ2-5|once
CASSLAGGEQETQYF
TGTGCCAGCAGCTTAGCGGGGGGGGAACAAGAGACCCAGTACTTC
>TRBV19|NA|TRBJ1-1|NA
CATLGGSVPEAFF
TGTGCCACCCTAGGAGGGAGTGTCCCTGAAGCTTTCTTT
>TRBV14|NA|TRBJ2-1|NA
CASSQVRDLDKGDKGEGNEQFF
TGTGCCAGCAGCCAAGTAAGAGATTTGGACAAGGGGGATAAAGGGGAGGGCAATGAGCAGTTCTTC
>TRBV6-5|TRBD1|TRBJ1-1|once
CASRTGFMNTEAFF
TGTGCCAGCAGGACAGGGTTTATGAACACTGAAGCTTTCTTT
>TRBV7-2|NA|TRBJ1-1|NA
CAISQEVNTEAFF
TGTGCCATCAGTCAGGAGGTGAACACTGAAGCTTTCTTT
>TRBV9|TRBD1|TRBJ2-7|NA
CASSAGGETYEQYF
TGTGCCAGCAGCGCAGGGGGCGAGACCTACGAGCAGTACTTC
>TRBV6-5|NA|TRBJ1-3|NA
CASNSPGGNTIYF
TGTGCCAGCAACTCCCCGGGAGGAAACACCATATATTTT
>TRBV27|TRBD1|TRBJ1-4|few
CASRRTGSEKLFF
TGTGCCAGCAGGAGGACAGGGTCCGAAAAACTGTTTTTT
>TRBV28|NA|TRBJ1-6|NA
CASSMASYNSPLHF
TGTGCCAGCAGTATGGCCTCCTATAATTCACCCCTCCACTTT
>TRBV6-6|NA|TRBJ2-7|few
CASGDKVHYEQYF
TGTGCCAGCGGGGACAAAGTACACTACGAGCAGTACTTC
>TRBV6-6|TRBD1|TRBJ1-5|NA
CASSLQGAQPQHF
TGTGCCAGCAGTTTACAGGGGGCTCAGCCCCAGCATTTT
>TRBV19|TRBD1|TRBJ2-2|NA
CASRDKGTGRLNTGELFF
TGTGCCAGTAGGGATAAAGGGACAGGGAGACTTAACACCGGGGAGCTGTTTTTT
>TRBV4-1|NA|TRBJ2-5|NA
CASSPPGQETQYF
TGCGCCAGCAGCCCCCCAGGCCAAGAGACCCAGTACTTC
>TRBV7-2|TRBD2|TRBJ2-2|NA
CASSSGGTGHTGELFF
TGTGCCAGCAGCTCCGGGGGGACGGGGCACACCGGGGAGCTGTTTTTT
>TRBV11-2|TRBD1|TRBJ2-7|NA
CASSSRTGPAYEQYF
TGTGCCAGCAGCTCCCGGACAGGGCCGGCCTACGAGCAGTACTTC
>TRBV19|TRBD1|TRBJ2-3|NA
CACSLTGVDTQYF
TGTGCCTGTAGTCTTACAGGGGTGGATACGCAGTATTTT
>TRBV5-1|NA|TRBJ1-6|NA
CASTTAGDPNSPLHF
TGCGCCAGCACCACCGCAGGGGACCCCAATTCACCCCTCCACTTT